The 10 T cell receptor beta chains listed next were all sequenced from one sample in a study of cytotoxic CD8 clonotypes in ibrutinib-treated CLL. The data were produced by immunoSEQ multiplex PCR, yet TCRdb's version contains in-frame clones alone and is incomplete. The data hold 40,000 to 50,000 clones, with around 52% observed a single time. Specimen: PBMCs, collected after 24 months of ibrutinib treatment. These TCRs come from a human donor with chronic lymphocytic leukemia.

This rearrangement joins TRBV5-1 to TRBJ2-2, with TRBD1 matching 11 bases. Trimming at V came to 4 bases and at J to 5 bases, leaving 4 bases not matched to a gene. The CDR3 has 15 amino acids. Germline CDR1 reads SGHRS; CDR2 reads YFSETQ. CDR3 loop: CASSLGQGATGELFF. The DNA of the CDR3 is TGCGCCAGCAGCCTAGGACAGGGGGCGACCGGGGAGCTGTTTTTT.

This clone occurred a few times. The V and J genes are TRBV5-4 and TRBJ1-5; maybe TRBD1 (5 bases). The V end was cut by 0 bases, the J end by 6 bases, with 13 bases between. There are 15 residues in the CDR3. Germline CDR1 is SGHNT and CDR2 is YYREEE (reference sequence). The CDR3 protein is CASSLAREKVQPQHF. CDR3 DNA: TGTGCCAGCAGCTTGGCCAGGGAAAAGGTTCAGCCCCAGCATTTT.

J is TRBJ2-2 and V is TRBV19; D is possibly TRBD1 or TRBD2 (7 bases each). The length of the CDR3 is 18 residues. Germline lookup yields CDR1 LNHDA and CDR2 SQIVND (reference sequence). The V end was cut by 3 bases, the J end by 4 bases, with 21 bases between. For the CDR3, the DNA is TGTGCCAGTAGTATCCCAGCTGGCAGGGGGAGGGGCACCGGGGAGCTGTTTTTT. Its translation: CASSIPAGRGRGTGELFF.

The rearrangement uses TRBV6-5 and TRBJ1-3, with 10 bases identical to TRBD1. This CDR3 is 15 amino acids long. The V gene end was trimmed by 4 bases and the J gene end by 7 bases; junction bases not matched to a gene: 7. The V gene's germline CDR1 is MNHEY and CDR2 SVGAGI. This CDR3 reads CASSSGTGVENTIYF. CDR3 nucleotides: TGTGCCAGCAGTTCGGGGACAGGGGTGGAGAACACCATATATTTT.

V usage is TRBV6-5 and J usage is TRBJ2-7; 9 nucleotides match TRBD1. In germline, CDR1 is MNHEY, CDR2 SVGAGI. The junction had 14 bases not matched to a gene; V was cut back by 7 bases and J by 7 bases. The CDR3 totals 15 residues. The CDR3 is CASTRLTGQGREQYF. In DNA, the CDR3 is TGTGCCAGCACCCGGTTAACAGGACAGGGGAGAGAGCAGTACTTC.

This clone has a handful of counts. The V and J genes are TRBV11-2 and TRBJ1-6, with 8 bases matching TRBD1. Losses at the gene ends were 4 bases for V and 10 bases for J; bases not matched to a gene: 12. Per the germline V gene, CDR1 is SGHAT and CDR2 is FQNNGV. This CDR3 spans 16 amino acids. The DNA for the CDR3 is TGTGCCAGCAGCTCCCAGGCAGGGGGCGAGGGCTCACCCCTCCACTTT. It codes for CASSSQAGGEGSPLHF. The complete variable domain, with remaining parts taken from reference TRBV11-2 and TRBJ1-6, reads EAGVAQSPRYKIIEKRQSVAFWCNPISGHATLYWYQQILGQGPKLLIQFQNNGVVDDSQLPKDRFSAERLKGVDSTLKIQPAKLEDSAVYLCASSSQAGGEGSPLHFGNGTRLTVT.

The V call is TRBV6-6, the J call TRBJ2-2, with D unclear. The CDR3 runs to 13 residues. Germline loops: CDR1 MNHNY, CDR2 SVGAGI (reference sequence). V dropped 11 bases and J dropped 4 bases, with 14 bases sitting between them. The CDR3 sequence: CACNEKGTGELFF. DNA of the CDR3: TGTGCCTGCAACGAGAAGGGCACCGGGGAGCTGTTTTTT.

V and J are TRBV10-2 and TRBJ1-1; D is perhaps TRBD1 (6 bases). Germline assignment: CDR1 WSHSY and CDR2 SAAADI. CDR3 length: 15 residues. Trimming left V 3 bases short and J 0 bases short, with 11 bases between. The CDR3 reads CASSETGGMNTEAFF. In DNA, the CDR3 is TGCGCCAGCAGTGAAACCGGGGGCATGAACACTGAAGCTTTCTTT.

This chain uses TRBV5-6 with TRBJ2-6; no clear D gene. This CDR3 contains 15 residues. The V gene's germline CDR1 is SGHDT and CDR2 YYEEEE. V shed 6 bases and J shed 0 bases, with 10 bases lying between them. The CDR3 protein is CASKGRLSGANVLTF. The CDR3 DNA reads TGTGCCAGCAAAGGACGGCTCTCTGGGGCCAACGTCCTGACTTTC.

The J gene is TRBJ2-1, the V gene TRBV29-1; TRBD1 agrees at 10 bases. The germline CDR1 and CDR2 sequences are SQVTM and ANQGSEA. Losses at the gene ends were 6 bases for V and 9 bases for J; bases not matched to a gene: 8. The CDR3 runs to 13 residues. This chain's CDR3 is CSVGGQGTGEQFF. For the CDR3, the DNA is TGCAGCGTGGGGGGACAGGGGACGGGTGAGCAGTTCTTC.